This T cell receptor (beta chain) was observed in a study of regulatory T cells in long-lasting Graves disease (dated by TCRdb to about 2021). As for the study more broadly: Patients with newly diagnosed Graves' disease had been on antithyroid drugs for under 3 months. A total of about 35 samples underwent TCR sequencing, from roughly 13 patients with persistent Graves' disease and some 20 patients with newly diagnosed Graves' disease. The study took place in China and was registered as a clinical trial. Patients with persistent Graves' disease were compared with patients with newly diagnosed Graves' disease using TCR sequencing and RNA sequencing of peripheral blood. The paper's findings and limits, for the study overall: Patients with persistent disease shared more public clonotypes (under 3,000) than newly diagnosed patients did (more than 900). As a limitation, the authors acknowledged that the small sample size may reduce accuracy. The study examined only peripheral blood because the primary lesion, thyroid tissue, could not be accessed. Persistent disease showed preferential use of TRBV28, TRBJ1-2 and TRBJ2-5, whereas newly diagnosed disease favored TRBV20-1 and TRBJ2-1. Compared with newly diagnosed patients, patients with persistent Graves' disease had lower TCR Shannon entropy and fewer highly expanded clones, which suggests clonal expansion. Sequencing and analysis were limited to the TCR beta chain.

The library came from multiplex PCR. The run used an Illumina HiSeq 4000. CDR3 regions were amplified by Arm-PCR with iRepertoire HTBI primers to construct TCR beta libraries. Before sequencing, the PCR products underwent gel purification. The paper's data handling went like this. Gene usage analysis of CDR3 amino acid clonotypes relied on the roughly 60 TRBV and about 13 TRBJ segments identified across samples. COPE and FqMerger were used to merge the filtered high-quality paired reads into contigs. BLAST was used to align contigs to the IMGT TRBV, TRBD and TRBJ reference genes, and CDR3 was defined following IMGT. Any clonotype with a frequency above 0.1% was classified as a highly expanded clone. Repertoire diversity was measured by Shannon entropy, and V-J evenness by the Gini coefficient. A clonotype found in more than one individual was treated as public. The public reads were quality trimmed at Q25 with fastp and then assembled into clones with MiXCR by TCRdb, keeping productive beta chains. Merged by CDR3 protein, the rows form single entries marked with the most common genes and DNA. TCRdb's processing, not the study's, gives the V and J calls here. Counted in this sample were more than 400,000 distinct CDR3 sequences; 15% to 20% of them appeared once. Clones ranked in the top ten supply roughly an eighth of the sample.

Interpreted using the paper, the time point label stands for: newly diagnosed GD, antithyroid drugs for less than 3 months. For both TCR sequencing and RNA sequencing, RNA was extracted from PBMCs using TRIzol. The diagnosis of Graves' disease followed American Thyroid Association guidelines. Patients were recruited from an endocrinology department in Xi'an, China. Each patient gave around 9 milliliters of peripheral blood, collected in an EDTA anticoagulant tube. Ficoll Paque Plus density gradient separation was used to isolate PBMCs, and no further T cell sorting was done. RNA quality was checked with an Agilent 2100 Bioanalyzer and agarose gel, and concentration with a NanoDrop 2000. This clonotype came up a few times. There is no known antigen for this receptor. Per-base qualities were not stored, and no clone one base away is much larger. Compared with germline, V lacks 6 bases and J lacks 1 base; bases without a gene match: 5. Reading from cysteine to phenylalanine, the CDR3 counts 15 amino acids. The kept DNA is CDR3 alone, 45 bases in frame from the first base. Per the germline V gene, SNHLY is the CDR1 and FYNNEI is the CDR2.

This sample also belongs to another study, concerning T cells in Graves' hyperthyroidism and ophthalmopathy. Per that second paper: Stable Graves' hyperthyroidism was defined as no progression to ophthalmopathy during 18 months of follow-up. The hyperthyroidism patients were between 18 and 65 years old and newly diagnosed, with a disease duration of less than 2 months. The study excluded patients with uncontrolled infections, other autoimmune diseases, pregnancy or lactation. Clinical symptoms, serum thyroxine and TRAb, thyroid ultrasound, and orbital computed tomography formed the basis for the diagnoses. For the first round of RT-PCR on the TCR CDR3, the HTBI primer set was used together with the Qiagen OneStep RT-PCR kit. Most expanded thyroid clonotypes (frequency above 0.001) were also detected in blood, suggesting blood repertoires may reflect thyroid immune responses. A model built on a 13 V-J signature distinguished ophthalmopathy from stable hyperthyroidism, reaching around 90% sensitivity and 81.08% specificity in cross-validation and 80%/75% in testing. In validation, progression to ophthalmopathy was predicted by the model with roughly 69% sensitivity and 72% to 85% specificity, a median of about 6.8 months before onset. To identify distinguishing TCR V-J signatures, a discovery cohort of 90 to 100 patients was used, comprising 43 with Graves' ophthalmopathy and 57 with stable Graves' hyperthyroidism. Prospective prediction of ophthalmopathy was tested in an independent validation cohort consisting of some 20 hyperthyroidism patients and 15 or so patients who later progressed to ophthalmopathy. The 100 discovery patients were divided at random into training and test sets in a 7:3 ratio. The study also compared thyroid tissue and blood T-cell repertoires from several Graves' hyperthyroidism patients. After blood sampling, hyperthyroidism patients were treated with methimazole at a starting dose of 30 mg daily, and ophthalmopathy patients were treated with high-dose intravenous methylprednisolone. The libraries were constructed in a second round of multiplex PCR and then size-selected and purified. Libraries were sequenced paired-end with 100 bp reads on an Illumina HiSeq2000. Raw data were processed with SOAPnuke, discarding reads with adapters, uncalled bases, mean Phred below 15, or no exact constant-primer or identifier match. High-quality paired reads were merged using COPE v1.2.5, and each unique nucleotide sequence was defined as a clonotype. Clonotypes were aligned to IMGT TRBV, TRBD and TRBJ reference segments using MiTCR v1.1. Analysis was restricted to V-J combinations with a frequency above 0.0001, which covered roughly 99% of repertoires. A TCS score was defined as the ratio between F50 (clonal expansion) and ExV (chaos), using BLOSUM62-based TCRdist between CDR3 peptides within each V-J. Welch's t-statistics and random forest reduced around 510 V-J features to 10 to 15, which were used in a naive Bayes classifier (R e1071). No statistical method was used to set the sample size in advance, and investigators knew the group allocation. TCR Vbeta CDR3 sequencing of 135 peripheral blood samples (roughly 43 ophthalmopathy, roughly 74 hyperthyroidism and approximately 17 progressor patients) is reported in the paper.

The starting material was peripheral blood mononuclear cells (PBMCs), obtained at new diagnosis, from a patient treated with antithyroid drugs. The TCR comes from a man aged 40-55 years with Graves disease. Donor details come from another sample of the same person, matched by shared clones. Rearrangement joined TRBV2 to TRBJ2-7; TRBD2 matches 11 bases in the middle. The CDR3 in this case is CASRGLAGPSYEQYF. The nucleotide sequence reads TGTGCCAGCAGAGGACTAGCGGGCCCGTCCTACGAGCAGTACTTC.